The 30 T cell receptor beta chains listed next were all sequenced from one sample in a study of CD8+ T cells in alopecia areata. cDNA reverse transcribed from extracted RNA served as the sequencing template. This table comes from immunoSEQ multiplex PCR, and its TCRdb copy is limited to in-frame clones, with some not included. This repertoire shows 150,000 to 200,000 clones, about 72% found once; its top ten account for about 10%. The sequenced sample was CD8+ T cells sorted from blood, obtained at week 0. All receptors derive from a human donor with alopecia areata.

The CDR3: CASSATDNYGYTF. The CDR3 DNA sequence: TGTGCCAGCAGCGCGACAGACAACTATGGCTACACCTTC. The V gene is TRBV5-6, the J gene TRBJ1-2, with a weak D call TRBD1 (5 bases). V was trimmed by 4 bases and J by 2 bases, leaving 9 bases between them. CDR1 SGHDT and CDR2 YYEEEE come from the germline V gene. The CDR3 loop spans 13 amino acids.

This clone has just one count. This chain uses TRBV23-1 with TRBJ2-5, with D possibly TRBD2 on 6 matching bases. TRBV23-1 carries the ORF label, with uncertain function. Trimming cost V 2 bases and J 1 base, with 11 bases left between them. This CDR3 is built from 15 residues. The CDR3 sequence: CASSQPTRAQETQYF. The DNA of the CDR3 is TGCGCCAGCAGTCAACCGACTAGGGCCCAAGAGACCCAGTACTTC.

The chain recombines TRBV7-6 with TRBJ1-6; D uncertain. There are 16 residues in the CDR3. Germline CDR1 is SGHVS and CDR2 is FNYEAQ. Trimming took off 5 bases at V and 8 bases at J, with 19 bases between the two ends. The CDR3 protein is CASSRGTARWDSPLHF. The CDR3 bases are TGTGCCAGCAGCCGAGGAACCGCCCGGTGGGATTCACCCCTCCACTTT.

This chain joins TRBV13 and TRBJ1-6; D is ambiguous. The CDR3 consists of 14 residues. Trimming shortened V by 5 bases and J by 8 bases, and 13 bases separated the two germline ends. Germline CDR1 and CDR2: PRHDT and FYEKMQ (reference sequence). In DNA form, the CDR3 reads TGTGCCAGCAGCGCCCGGTCGGGAGATTCACCCCTCCACTTT. Its translation: CASSARSGDSPLHF.

This clone was counted only a few times. Other DNA sequences in the same sample also yield this CDR3. The V and J genes are TRBV5-6 and TRBJ2-7; D not certain. This CDR3 spans 12 amino acids. Trimming pared 0 bases from V and 6 bases from J, leaving 7 bases between. CDR1 SGHDT and CDR2 YYEEEE come from the germline V gene. Here the CDR3 DNA reads TGTGCCAGCAGCTTGGGGCGAGGCGAGCAGTACTTC. This gives the protein CASSLGRGEQYF.

V gene TRBV23-1 combines with J gene TRBJ2-1; D might be TRBD1 or TRBD2, each matching 5 bases. TRBV23-1 is given ORF status, its function remaining uncertain. The V end lost 0 bases, the J end lost 9 bases, and 15 bases lay between the germline ends. The CDR3 covers 15 residues. The CDR3 sequence: CASSQSRDLGTEQFF. In DNA, the CDR3 is TGCGCCAGCAGTCAATCGCGTGATTTGGGGACTGAGCAGTTCTTC.

The rearrangement joins TRBV30 to TRBJ2-7; D may be TRBD1 or TRBD2 (5 bases each). In germline, CDR1 is GTSNPN, CDR2 SVGIG (reference sequence). The CDR3 is 12 residues long. The V gene lost 3 bases and the J gene lost 6 bases, with 12 bases spanning the gap. The CDR3 bases are TGTGCCTGGAGGGGGACGGGCGGCGAGCAGTACTTC. It yields the protein CAWRGTGGEQYF.

The genes are TRBV27 and TRBJ2-2; 8 nucleotides agree with TRBD1. This CDR3 has 14 amino acids. The V gene end was trimmed by 7 bases and the J gene end by 7 bases; junction bases not matched to a gene: 8. Germline V gene data show CDR1 as MNHEY and CDR2 as SMNVEV (reference sequence). This CDR3 reads CASTLTGVGGELFF. CDR3 nucleotide sequence: TGTGCCAGCACCTTGACAGGGGTTGGCGGGGAGCTGTTTTTT.

The CDR3 DNA sequence: TGCGCCAGCGGACCAGACCACCCCGCTGAAGCTTTCTTT. It codes for CASGPDHPAEAFF. The chain recombines TRBV4-1 with TRBJ1-1, with D uncertain. The V gene's germline CDR1 is MGHRA and CDR2 YSYEKL. This CDR3 is 13 amino acids long. Trimming removed 8 bases from V and 6 bases from J, with 16 bases in between.

V usage is TRBV30 and J usage is TRBJ1-1; 9 nucleotides agree with TRBD1. The germline gives CDR1 GTSNPN, CDR2 SVGIG (reference sequence). This CDR3 is built from 12 residues. V was pared by 8 bases and J by 3 bases, with 4 bases of the junction left unmatched. CDR3 coding DNA: TGTGCCAGAGACAGGGGGGACACTGAAGCTTTCTTT. It translates to CARDRGDTEAFF.

In this sample, this clone turned up once. The genes are TRBV4-2 and TRBJ2-3, with TRBD1 identical over 9 bases. CDR1 LGHNA and CDR2 YNFKEQ come from the germline V gene. The CDR3 runs to 11 residues. J lost 14 bases, V lost 4 bases, and 4 bases had no gene match. CDR3 bases: TGTGCCAGCAGCCCCGGGACAGGGTGGTATTTT. Its protein product is CASSPGTGWYF.

V usage is TRBV5-4 and J usage is TRBJ2-3; the D is unclear. The V gene lost 2 bases and the J gene lost 2 bases, with 12 bases spanning the gap. This CDR3 has 15 residues. Germline V lookup: CDR1 SGHNT, CDR2 YYREEE (reference sequence). CDR3 in amino acids: CASSFIGSVTDTQYF. The DNA of the CDR3 is TGTGCCAGCAGCTTTATAGGGTCCGTCACAGATACGCAGTATTTT.

This clone was seen a handful of times. The CDR3 nucleotides are TGCGCCAGCAGCTTGGGGTCCAGGGACGAGCAGTACTTC. It encodes CASSLGSRDEQYF. V gene TRBV5-1 combines with J gene TRBJ2-7; a weak D match, TRBD1 (5 bases). V was trimmed by 0 bases and J by 5 bases, leaving 9 bases between them. The germline gives CDR1 SGHRS, CDR2 YFSETQ. The CDR3 extends over 13 amino acids. Combining the CDR3 with reference TRBV5-1 and TRBJ2-7 gives the whole variable domain KAGVTQTPRYLIKTRGQQVTLSCSPISGHRSVSWYQQTPGQGLQFLFEYFSETQRNKGNFPGRFSGRQFSNSRSEMNVSTLELGDSALYLCASSLGSRDEQYFGPGTRLTVT.

The chain links TRBV14 to TRBJ1-4, with TRBD1 as a possible D gene (5 bases). Per the germline V gene, CDR1 is SGHDN and CDR2 is FVKESK. V was cut by 1 base and J by 10 bases, with 16 bases left in between. The CDR3 contains 15 residues. This CDR3 reads CASSQGAVREGKLFF. DNA of the CDR3: TGTGCCAGCAGCCAAGGAGCCGTCAGGGAGGGAAAACTGTTTTTT.

CDR3: CASPRTPDTQYF. The CDR3 DNA sequence: TGTGCCAGCCCCCGGACCCCCGATACGCAGTATTTT. The J gene is TRBJ2-3, the V gene TRBV2; D not certain. Germline V CDR1 and CDR2: SNHLY, FYNNEI. V was cut by 8 bases and J by 6 bases, with 12 bases left in between. CDR3 length: 12 amino acids.

This chain uses TRBV2 with TRBJ2-5; 8 bases map to TRBD2. There are 17 residues in the CDR3. Trimming took 6 bases from V and 5 from J; bases not matched to a gene: 17. Germline V gene data show CDR1 as SNHLY and CDR2 as FYNNEI. The CDR3 sequence: CASRNRSLAGQIETQYF. CDR3 bases: TGTGCCAGCAGGAACCGGTCTTTAGCGGGGCAGATTGAGACCCAGTACTTC.

The chain combines TRBV20-1 with TRBJ2-5; D is uncertain. From germline, CDR1 is DFQATT and CDR2 SNEGSKA (reference sequence). The CDR3 contains 9 residues. V gave up 6 bases and J gave up 5 bases, with 4 bases separating them. CDR3 in amino acids: CSAQETQYF. In nucleotides, the CDR3 is TGCAGTGCCCAGGAGACCCAGTACTTC.

The V gene is TRBV19, the J gene TRBJ1-3, with D perhaps matching TRBD1 (5 bases). V was shortened by 3 bases and J by 0 bases, with 12 bases between the two germline ends. This CDR3 spans 16 amino acids. Germline values: CDR1 LNHDA, CDR2 SQIVND (reference sequence). CDR3 residues: CASSISGAYSGNTIYF. CDR3 coding DNA: TGTGCCAGTAGTATTTCTGGGGCCTACTCTGGAAACACCATATATTTT.

The chain carries TRBV6-5 and TRBJ2-5; D gene uncertain. The CDR3 runs to 16 residues. Germline V gene data show CDR1 as MNHEY and CDR2 as SVGAGI. Between the trimmed V and J ends, which lost 0 bases and 4 bases, there was a span of 15 bases. The CDR3 spells CASSYSPPTWGETQYF. DNA for the CDR3: TGTGCCAGCAGTTACTCACCACCGACCTGGGGAGAGACCCAGTACTTC.

The chain has TRBV29-1 and TRBJ2-7; TRBD1 or TRBD2 may be the D gene (6 bases each). V was cut by 6 bases and J by 3 bases, with 12 bases left in between. This CDR3 contains 12 residues. CDR1 and CDR2 from the germline V gene are SQVTM and ANQGSEA. This CDR3 reads CSVAGHNYEQYF. The CDR3 coding sequence is TGCAGCGTGGCGGGACACAACTACGAGCAGTACTTC.

This clone appeared once. The chain combines TRBV6-5 with TRBJ1-1; tentatively, D is TRBD1 (5 bases). CDR3 length: 13 amino acids. The V end lost 9 bases, the J end lost 4 bases, and 15 bases lay between the germline ends. Germline CDR1 and CDR2: MNHEY and SVGAGI. CDR3 loop: CASEGSMGTEAFF. CDR3 DNA sequence: TGTGCCAGTGAGGGGAGCATGGGCACTGAAGCTTTCTTT.

The V call is TRBV4-1, the J call TRBJ2-5; the D is unclear. The CDR3 has 15 residues. The V and J ends lost 1 base and 4 bases respectively, with 13 bases between them. Germline values: CDR1 MGHRA, CDR2 YSYEKL. The CDR3, as DNA: TGCGCCAGCAGCCAAGGGTCGACTTCGCGAGAGACCCAGTACTTC. It encodes CASSQGSTSRETQYF.

This clone was observed a few times. The genes are TRBV4-1 and TRBJ2-7; tentatively, D is TRBD1 (6 bases). V was trimmed by 0 bases and J by 0 bases, leaving 15 bases between them. The CDR3 runs 17 residues. Germline loops: CDR1 MGHRA, CDR2 YSYEKL. The CDR3 nucleotides are TGCGCCAGCAGCCAAGAGGAGAGGCAGGGGACCTCCTACGAGCAGTACTTC. Its protein is CASSQEERQGTSYEQYF.

V is TRBV4-1 and J is TRBJ1-6, with unresolved D. Trimming stripped 1 base from V and 6 bases from J, with 13 bases between. This CDR3 spans 16 amino acids. Germline CDR1 and CDR2: MGHRA and YSYEKL. The CDR3 reads CASSQASSSFNSPLHF. In DNA, the CDR3 is TGCGCCAGCAGCCAAGCAAGTAGTAGCTTTAATTCACCCCTCCACTTT.

The rearrangement links TRBV5-1 to TRBJ2-5; D is unclear. V lost 7 bases and J 7 bases, leaving 17 bases between the germline ends. Germline CDR1 reads SGHRS; CDR2 reads YFSETQ. The CDR3 covers 13 residues. The CDR3 sequence: CASGSGGEVTQYF. DNA for the CDR3: TGCGCCAGCGGCTCCGGTGGGGAAGTGACCCAGTACTTC.

V is TRBV7-9 and J is TRBJ2-7; 7 positions agree with TRBD2. The CDR3 runs to 16 residues. From germline, CDR1 is SEHNR and CDR2 FQNEAQ (reference sequence). V trimming: 3 bases; J trimming: 2 bases; junction bases outside the gene matches: 10. CDR3 protein: CASSFSGGSEAYEQYF. CDR3 coding DNA: TGTGCCAGCAGCTTTTCGGGGGGATCGGAGGCCTACGAGCAGTACTTC.

This chain uses TRBV13 with TRBJ1-2, with 8 bases matching TRBD1. In germline, CDR1 is PRHDT, CDR2 FYEKMQ (reference sequence). The CDR3 extends over 15 amino acids. The trim removed 0 bases at V and 7 bases at J, leaving 7 bases unmatched. For the CDR3, the DNA is TGTGCCAGCAGCTTAGGCCGAGGGACAGGTGGTGGCTACACCTTC. Translation gives CASSLGRGTGGGYTF.

Remarks on this clone: Other nucleotide sequences in the sample specify the same CDR3. The chain combines TRBV5-6 with TRBJ1-1; D not certain. The CDR3 contains 12 residues. Trimming left V 0 bases short and J 5 bases short, with 5 bases between. Germline assignment: CDR1 SGHDT and CDR2 YYEEEE. CDR3 in DNA: TGTGCCAGCAGCTTGGGAGCGACTGAAGCTTTCTTT. It is translated as CASSLGATEAFF.

The V gene is TRBV27, the J gene TRBJ2-5, with D possibly being TRBD2 (6 bases). Germline assignment: CDR1 MNHEY and CDR2 SMNVEV (reference sequence). The V gene lost 5 bases and the J gene lost 5 bases, with 6 bases spanning the gap. The CDR3 consists of 11 residues. In DNA, the CDR3 is TGTGCCAGCAGTCGGGGGGAGACCCAGTACTTC. It codes for CASSRGETQYF.

This clone was counted a few times. The rearrangement links TRBV7-3 to TRBJ2-2; 7 bases align to TRBD1. This CDR3 region has 16 residues. V gave up 5 bases and J gave up 3 bases; unmatched junction bases: 9. CDR1 and CDR2 from the germline V gene are SGHTA and FQGTGA. CDR3 DNA sequence: TGTGCCAGCAGCCCCCTGTTTCAGGGGGACACCGGGGAGCTGTTTTTT. Translation: CASSPLFQGDTGELFF. The whole variable domain, filled in from reference TRBV7-3 and TRBJ2-2, reads GAGVSQTPSNKVTEKGKYVELRCDPISGHTALYWYRQSLGQGPEFLIYFQGTGAADDSGLPNDRFFAVRPEGSVSTLKIQRTERGDSAVYLCASSPLFQGDTGELFFGEGSRLTVL.